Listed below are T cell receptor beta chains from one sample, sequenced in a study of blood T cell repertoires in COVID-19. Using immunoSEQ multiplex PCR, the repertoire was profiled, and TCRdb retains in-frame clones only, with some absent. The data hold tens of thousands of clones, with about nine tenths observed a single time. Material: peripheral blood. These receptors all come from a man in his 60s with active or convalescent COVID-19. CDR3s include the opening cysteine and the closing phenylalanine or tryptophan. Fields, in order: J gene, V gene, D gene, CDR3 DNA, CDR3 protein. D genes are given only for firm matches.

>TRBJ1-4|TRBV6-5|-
TGTGCCAGCAATTATGGAACGGGAACACCTCTGTTTTTT
CASNYGTGTPLFF
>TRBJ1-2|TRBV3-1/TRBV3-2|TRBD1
TGTGCCAGCAGCCTCCGGGACAGGGTGAGGTATGGCTACACCTTC
CASSLRDRVRYGYTF
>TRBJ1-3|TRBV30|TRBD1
TGTGCCAGCCAACAGGGGTTGGGAAACACCATATATTTT
CASQQGLGNTIYF
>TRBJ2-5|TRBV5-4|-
TGTGCCAGCAGCTTTCTAGCGACAGAGACCCAGTACTTC
CASSFLATETQYF
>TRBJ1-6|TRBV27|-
TGTGCCAGCAGTTTCCACCCGACATATAATTCACCCCTCCACTTT
CASSFHPTYNSPLHF
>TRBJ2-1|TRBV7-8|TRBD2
TGTGCCAGCAGCTTACCAGCGGGGGTATACAATGAGCAGTTCTTC
CASSLPAGVYNEQFF
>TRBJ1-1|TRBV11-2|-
TGTGCCAGCAGCTACCTGGACAGCGGTGCTTTCTTT
CASSYLDSGAFF
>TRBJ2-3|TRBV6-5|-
TGTGCCAGCAGCGTACAGGGAACTCCAGATACGCAGTATTTT
CASSVQGTPDTQYF
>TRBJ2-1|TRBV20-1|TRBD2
TGCAGTGCTAGTTACGGGGGGGCTTGGGAGCAGTTCTTC
CSASYGGAWEQFF
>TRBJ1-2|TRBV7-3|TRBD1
TGTGCCAGCAGCTTATCAGGGGGCGATGGCTACACCTTC
CASSLSGGDGYTF
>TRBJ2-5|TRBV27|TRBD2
TGTGCCAGCAGTTTGTATAGCGGGGGGGCCAGTAGCCAAGAGACCCAGTACTTC
CASSLYSGGASSQETQYF
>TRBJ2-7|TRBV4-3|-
TGCGCCAGCAGCCAAGATTTATACAGGGACGAGCAGTACTTC
CASSQDLYRDEQYF
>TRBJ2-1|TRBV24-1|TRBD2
TGTGCCACCAGTGATTTCTCGGGGACTAGTTTGGGGGCGGGTAATGAGCAGTTCTTC
CATSDFSGTSLGAGNEQFF
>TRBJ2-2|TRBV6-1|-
TGTGCCAGCAGTGAAATGGGATCGGACCCACTTGGGAGCGGGGAGCTGTTTTTT
CASSEMGSDPLGSGELFF
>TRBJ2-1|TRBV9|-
TGTGCCAGCAGCGTAGGGAGCTCCTACAATGAGCAGTTCTTC
CASSVGSSYNEQFF
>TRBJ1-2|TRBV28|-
TGTGCCAGCAGCCATTATGGCTACACCTTC
CASSHYGYTF
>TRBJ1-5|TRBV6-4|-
TGTGCCAGCAGCCCCGACTCTGGGTATCAGCCCCAGCATTTT
CASSPDSGYQPQHF
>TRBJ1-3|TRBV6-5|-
TGTGCCAGCAGCCAGGGTGCTGGAAACACCATATATTTT
CASSQGAGNTIYF
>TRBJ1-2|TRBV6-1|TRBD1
TGTGCCAGCAGTGATAGGACAGGGGGCACCCCGGGCTACACCTTC
CASSDRTGGTPGYTF
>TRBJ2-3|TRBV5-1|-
TGCGCCAGCAGCTTGGCTACTCGGACTGGCACAGATACGCAGTATTTT
CASSLATRTGTDTQYF
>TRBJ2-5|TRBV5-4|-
TGTGCCAGCAGCTTGGATCGAGAGACCCAGTACTTC
CASSLDRETQYF
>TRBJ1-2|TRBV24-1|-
TGTGCCACCAGTGATTCTGGGGGGTCGAAGGATTATGGCTACACCTTC
CATSDSGGSKDYGYTF
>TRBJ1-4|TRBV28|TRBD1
TGTGCCTCCGGACAGGGGGGAGAAAAACTGTTTTTT
CASGQGGEKLFF
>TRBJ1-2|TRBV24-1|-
TGTGCCACCAGTGGGAAGGGTAGGAGGACCTTC
CATSGKGRRTF
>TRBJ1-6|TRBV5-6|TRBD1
TGTGCCAGCAGCTTGAATACAGGGGGCTTGGGTTCACCCCTCCACTTT
CASSLNTGGLGSPLHF
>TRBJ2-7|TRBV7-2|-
TGTGCCAGCAGCTTCCCCATACAGGATAGCTCCTACGAGCAGTACTTC
CASSFPIQDSSYEQYF
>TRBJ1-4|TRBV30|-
TGTGCCTGGACACGGGGAAATGAAAAACTGTTTTTT
CAWTRGNEKLFF